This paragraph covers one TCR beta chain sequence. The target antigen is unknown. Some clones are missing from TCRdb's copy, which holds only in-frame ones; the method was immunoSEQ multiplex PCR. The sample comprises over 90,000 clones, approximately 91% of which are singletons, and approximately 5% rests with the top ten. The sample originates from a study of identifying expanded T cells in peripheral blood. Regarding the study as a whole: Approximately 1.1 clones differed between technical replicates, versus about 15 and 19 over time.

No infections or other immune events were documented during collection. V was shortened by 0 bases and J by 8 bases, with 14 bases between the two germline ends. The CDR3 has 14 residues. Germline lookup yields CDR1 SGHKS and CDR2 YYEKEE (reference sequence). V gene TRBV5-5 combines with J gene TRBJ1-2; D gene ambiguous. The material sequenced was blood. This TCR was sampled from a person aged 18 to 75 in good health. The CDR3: CASSLAAKGGGYTF. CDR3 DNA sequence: TGTGCCAGCAGCTTGGCCGCGAAGGGTGGAGGCTACACCTTC.